Given below is one TCR beta chain in context. These data come from a study of blood T cell repertoires in COVID-19. V lost 7 bases, J lost 7 bases, and 17 bases lay in between. CDR1 and CDR2 from the germline V gene are SQVTM and ANQGSEA. The CDR3 contains 13 residues. Assay: immunoSEQ multiplex PCR; the TCRdb copy retains only in-frame clones and omits some. Of roughly 150,000 clones listed, 85% are singletons. The V gene is TRBV29-1, the J gene TRBJ2-1; perhaps TRBD1 as D (5 bases). The sample consisted of peripheral blood. This receptor was taken from a woman aged 80 or over with COVID-19, enrolled during active disease. The CDR3 DNA reads TGCAGCGGTGACAGAGGAAATCCGAATGAGCAGTTCTTC. Its protein product is CSGDRGNPNEQFF.